The T cell receptor (delta chain) described here comes from a study of Vδ1+ human thymocytes. Vdelta1+ thymocyte sorts reached between roughly 98% and 99.6% purity. Note on this clone: Its antigen is not known.

Germline values: CDR1 TSWWSYY, CDR2 QGS. This CDR3 has 20 amino acids. Trimming removed 0 bases from V and 0 bases from J; junction bases left unmatched: 12. The study's findings and limits: Unexpected Vdelta2 sequences could cause misinterpretation of bulk repertoire data. Thymic TRG and TRD repertoires appeared highly polyclonal. Despite high sort purity, roughly a fifth of thymic T cell receptor delta sequences were Vdelta2.

Sequences come from RNA converted to cDNA by reverse transcription. Pooled V-gene forward primers with one constant-region reverse primer generated the CDR3 amplicons by multiplex PCR. TCRdb reanalysed the multiplex PCR reads with CATT. The repertoire holds roughly 55,000 delta-chain clones, with 15% to 20% as singletons. V usage is TRDV1 and J usage is TRDJ1; 11 nucleotides align to TRDD3. This clonotype originated in a boy under two years old who had congenital heart surgery. Sequenced sample: Vdelta1+ gamma-delta thymocytes from the thymus. Subset defined: FACS-sorted CD3+ TCRalphabeta- TCRVdelta1+ TCRVdelta2- thymocytes. This chain's CDR3 is CALGELGESGGYANTDKLIF. CDR3 bases: TGTGCTCTTGGGGAACTGGGCGAAAGTGGGGGATACGCAAACACCGATAAACTCATCTTT.